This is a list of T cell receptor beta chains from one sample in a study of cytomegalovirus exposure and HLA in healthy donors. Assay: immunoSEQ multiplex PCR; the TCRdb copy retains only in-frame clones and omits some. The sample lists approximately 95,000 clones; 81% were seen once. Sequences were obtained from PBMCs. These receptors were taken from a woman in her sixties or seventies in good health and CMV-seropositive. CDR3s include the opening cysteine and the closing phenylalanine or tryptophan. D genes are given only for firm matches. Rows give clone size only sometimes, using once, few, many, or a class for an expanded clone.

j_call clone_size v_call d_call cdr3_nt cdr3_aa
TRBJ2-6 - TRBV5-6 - TGTGCCAGCAGTTTTACAGGGTCAGGGGCCAACGTCCTGACTTTC CASSFTGSGANVLTF
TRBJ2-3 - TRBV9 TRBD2 TGTGCCAGCAGCGCCGAACTAGCGATGGGGCCAGATACGCAGTATTTT CASSAELAMGPDTQYF
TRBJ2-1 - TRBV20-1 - TGCAGTGCTAGAAAGTCGGGTGAGCAGTTCTTC CSARKSGEQFF
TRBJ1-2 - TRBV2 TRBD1 TGTGCCAGCAATAGAGACAGGGTCGACTATGGCTACACCTTC CASNRDRVDYGYTF
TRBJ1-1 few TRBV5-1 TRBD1 TGCGCCAGCAGCACGGACAGGGGCACTGAAGCTTTCTTT CASSTDRGTEAFF
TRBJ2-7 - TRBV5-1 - TGCGCCAGCAGCTTAGGGGCTTCAACCTACGAGCAGTACTTC CASSLGASTYEQYF
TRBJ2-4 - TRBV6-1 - TGTGCCAGCAGTGTGGGGGCTTGGGGGGCCAAAAACATTCAGTACTTC CASSVGAWGAKNIQYF
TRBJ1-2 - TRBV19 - TGTGCCAGTAGGAGACGGACAGCCTTACCCTATGGCTACACCTTC CASRRRTALPYGYTF
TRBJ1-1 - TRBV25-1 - TGTGCCAGCAGTTCTCTCCGGGGGGTGACTGAAGCTTTCTTT CASSSLRGVTEAFF
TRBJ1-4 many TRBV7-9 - TGTGCCAGCAGTCAAAATGAAAAACTGTTTTTT CASSQNEKLFF
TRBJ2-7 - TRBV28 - TGTGCCAGCAGTTGGAGGAACGAGCAGTACTTC CASSWRNEQYF
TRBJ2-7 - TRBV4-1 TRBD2 TGCGCCAGCAGCCAAGATAGGCGAGCGGGAGAGGTGCAGTACTTC CASSQDRRAGEVQYF
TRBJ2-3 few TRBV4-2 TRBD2 TGTGCCAGCAGCCCCCTAGCGGGAGCCGCAGATACGCAGTATTTT CASSPLAGAADTQYF
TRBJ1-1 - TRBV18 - TGTGCCAGCTCACCAGGGAGACACAAGGGAGGATTAGCTTTCTTT CASSPGRHKGGLAFF
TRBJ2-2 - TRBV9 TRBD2 TGTGCCAGCAGCGTTAGACTAGCGGGAGGGCCGGACGGGGAGCTGTTTTTT CASSVRLAGGPDGELFF
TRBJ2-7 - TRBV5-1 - TGCGCCAGCAGCATCGGCAGGGACTACGAGCAGTACTTC CASSIGRDYEQYF
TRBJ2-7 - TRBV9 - TGTGCCAGCAGCGCGAGGGATAGCGGCGCCTACGAGCAGTACTTC CASSARDSGAYEQYF
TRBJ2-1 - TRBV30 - TGTGCCTGGAGTGTGGGCAACAACAATGAGCAGTTCTTC CAWSVGNNNEQFF
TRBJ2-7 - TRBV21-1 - TGTGCCATGGTTCTATCGGCGGCTCTTTCCTACGAGCAGTACTTC CAMVLSAALSYEQYF
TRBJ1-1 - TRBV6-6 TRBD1 TGTGCCAGCAGTCCCCAGGGGGGTGACACTGAAGCTTTCTTT CASSPQGGDTEAFF
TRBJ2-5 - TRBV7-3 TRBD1 TGTGCCAGCAGCTTAGACAGGGAAGGGACCCAGTACTTC CASSLDREGTQYF
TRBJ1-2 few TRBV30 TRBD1 TGTGCCCGGGGACAGGGTAACTATGGCTACACCTTC CARGQGNYGYTF
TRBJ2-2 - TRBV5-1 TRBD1 TGCGCCAGCAGCGGGACAGGGGACACCGGGGAGCTGTTTTTT CASSGTGDTGELFF